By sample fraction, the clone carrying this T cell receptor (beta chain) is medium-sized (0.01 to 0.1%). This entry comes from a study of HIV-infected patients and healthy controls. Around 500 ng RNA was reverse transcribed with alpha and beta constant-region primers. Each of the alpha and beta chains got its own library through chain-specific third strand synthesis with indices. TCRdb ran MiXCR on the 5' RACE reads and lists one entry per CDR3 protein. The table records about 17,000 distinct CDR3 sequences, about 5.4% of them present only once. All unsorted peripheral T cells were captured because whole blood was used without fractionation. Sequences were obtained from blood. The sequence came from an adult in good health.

As DNA, the CDR3 is TGCAGTGCTAGAGGGTTTGTCAACTCCGAACCCGACGGTAGCGAGCAGTACTTC. It yields the protein CSARGFVNSEPDGSEQYF. This chain links TRBV20-1 with TRBJ2-7; D call uncertain. CDR1 is DFQATT, CDR2 SNEGSKA, per germline (reference sequence). V was trimmed by 1 base and J by 6 bases, leaving 28 bases between them. There are 18 residues in the CDR3.